This TCR beta chain was obtained from a study of blood T cells in healthy people across ages. The use of a sample-barcoded 5' primer and a J-beta primer mix characterized a second PCR of about 6 to 11 cycles. Each cDNA was tagged by a template-switch adaptor containing 12 random nucleotides. TCRdb re-analysed the 5' RACE reads in MiXCR, keeping a single row per CDR3 protein. The sample gives around 1.7 million distinct CDR3 sequences, approximately 28% of which show up once; more than 6% is in the top ten. Regarding the study as a whole: Those diversity estimates obtained from one million T cells were thought to be underestimates.

The CDR3 spans 15 residues. The V and J ends lost 5 bases and 2 bases, in that order; junction bases with no gene match: 9. CDR1 is MNHEY, CDR2 SMNVEV, per germline (reference sequence). A note on this clonotype: The antigen is not known.

Each sample yielded at least 7 million isolated PBMCs. Total RNA, at least 5 micrograms per sample, was extracted from PBMCs. This chain links TRBV27 with TRBJ2-7; 7 bases align to TRBD1. The sequencing sample was made of blood. The source is a woman in her twenties or thirties in good health. The CDR3 is CASSASTGTAYEQYF. For the CDR3, the DNA is TGTGCCAGCAGTGCCAGCACCGGGACAGCCTACGAGCAGTACTTC.